A single sample is the source of the 29 T cell receptor beta chains below, sequenced in a study of identical twins. TCRdb analysed the 5' RACE reads with MiXCR anew, one entry per CDR3 protein. The sample has about 890,000 distinct CDR3 sequences, 12% seen once. The same sample was also used in a study of yellow fever vaccine responses in identical twins.

Sequenced sample: PBMCs. The source is a woman aged 18-35 years in good health.

This clonotype was seen a few times. This chain connects TRBV5-1 to TRBJ2-5, with D possibly TRBD1 on 6 matching bases. The CDR3 runs 15 residues. Germline V gene lookup returns CDR1 SGHRS and CDR2 YFSETQ. V was shortened by 2 bases and J by 4 bases, with 15 bases between the two germline ends. The CDR3 here is CASSLTGFRGETQYF. CDR3 DNA: TGCGCCAGCAGCTTAACAGGGTTTCGGGGAGAGACCCAGTACTTC.

This clonotype was detected many times. The V call is TRBV4-1, the J call TRBJ2-1; D possibly corresponds to TRBD2 (6 bases). The germline gives CDR1 MGHRA, CDR2 YSYEKL. Trimming cost V 0 bases and J 1 base, with 10 bases left between them. The CDR3 runs 16 residues. The CDR3 coding sequence is TGCGCCAGCAGCCAAGATGTGGGGGGTTCCTACAATGAGCAGTTCTTC. This encodes CASSQDVGGSYNEQFF.

This clonotype has ten or more counts. This chain links TRBV27 with TRBJ2-2; 8 nucleotides line up with TRBD1. The germline gives CDR1 MNHEY, CDR2 SMNVEV (reference sequence). The CDR3 is 20 amino acids. V trimming: 7 bases; J trimming: 4 bases; junction bases outside the gene matches: 23. This CDR3 reads CASTTSPRQGWGFRTGELFF. The CDR3 DNA reads TGTGCCAGCACTACCTCCCCTCGACAGGGGTGGGGGTTCCGCACCGGGGAGCTGTTTTTT.

The chain is built from TRBV12-3 or TRBV12-4 and TRBJ2-1, with unresolved D. Trimming removed 5 bases at V and 6 bases at J, with 11 bases between. CDR3 size: 13 residues. CDR3 in amino acids: CASSTVAANEQFF. DNA of the CDR3: TGTGCCAGCAGTACGGTGGCGGCCAATGAGCAGTTCTTC.

This clonotype was seen repeatedly, ten times or more. The V gene is TRBV7-9, the J gene TRBJ1-1, with D uncertain. Trimming removed 4 bases from V and 4 bases from J, with 13 bases in between. The CDR3 extends over 14 amino acids. Germline V gene sequence: CDR1 SEHNR, CDR2 FQNEAQ (reference sequence). The CDR3 DNA follows: TGTGCCAGCAGCTCCCAGTCGGTGGGCACTGAAGCTTTCTTT. As protein: CASSSQSVGTEAFF. Variable domain in full (rest from reference TRBV7-9 and TRBJ1-1): DTGVSQNPRHKITKRGQNVTFRCDPISEHNRLYWYRQTLGQGPEFLTYFQNEAQLEKSRLLSDRFSAERPKGSFSTLEIQRTEQGDSAMYLCASSSQSVGTEAFFGQGTRLTVV.

This clonotype came up a few times. Here the CDR3 DNA reads TGTGCCAGCAGCTTAGTTCGAAACAGGCTGAGATCCACAGATACGCAGTATTTT. Translating it yields CASSLVRNRLRSTDTQYF. The rearrangement joins TRBV11-2 to TRBJ2-3; tentative D call: TRBD1 (5 bases). With 1 base removed from V and 2 bases from J, the gap between germline ends came to 19 bases. The V gene's germline CDR1 is SGHAT and CDR2 FQNNGV. This CDR3 has 18 residues. The whole variable domain, filled in from reference TRBV11-2 and TRBJ2-3, reads EAGVAQSPRYKIIEKRQSVAFWCNPISGHATLYWYQQILGQGPKLLIQFQNNGVVDDSQLPKDRFSAERLKGVDSTLKIQPAKLEDSAVYLCASSLVRNRLRSTDTQYFGPGTRLTVL.

This clonotype was seen only a few times. The chain links TRBV5-1 to TRBJ2-3; the D is unclear. This CDR3 comprises 17 residues. Germline lookup yields CDR1 SGHRS and CDR2 YFSETQ. Deletions cut 0 bases from V and 4 bases from J, with 18 bases between. Here the CDR3 reads CASSLGALGPFADTQYF. DNA for the CDR3: TGCGCCAGCAGCTTGGGGGCCCTTGGTCCGTTCGCAGATACGCAGTATTTT. The variable domain in full, completed from reference TRBV5-1 and TRBJ2-3, reads KAGVTQTPRYLIKTRGQQVTLSCSPISGHRSVSWYQQTPGQGLQFLFEYFSETQRNKGNFPGRFSGRQFSNSRSEMNVSTLELGDSALYLCASSLGALGPFADTQYFGPGTRLTVL.

This sequence joins TRBV6-5 and TRBJ1-1, with 7 bases lining up with TRBD1. The junction had 8 bases not matched to a gene; V was cut back by 0 bases and J by 1 base. This CDR3 has 17 amino acids. Germline CDR1 is MNHEY and CDR2 is SVGAGI. The CDR3 DNA follows: TGTGCCAGCAGTTACTCCTACCGACAGGGACCGAACACTGAAGCTTTCTTT. This sequence encodes CASSYSYRQGPNTEAFF.

Only a few counts were recorded for this clonotype. The rearrangement links TRBV12-3 or TRBV12-4 to TRBJ2-3; TRBD2 aligns across 13 bases. Losses at the gene ends were 5 bases for V and 4 bases for J; bases not matched to a gene: 3. The CDR3 runs to 15 residues. Here the CDR3 reads CASSGLAGVADTQYF. DNA of the CDR3: TGTGCCAGCAGTGGACTAGCGGGAGTGGCAGATACGCAGTATTTT.

This clonotype was recorded a few times. V and J are TRBV20-1 and TRBJ2-5, with 9 bases matching TRBD2. V lost 7 bases and J lost 2; bases outside the gene matches: 8. This CDR3 contains 14 residues. CDR1 is DFQATT, CDR2 SNEGSKA, per germline (reference sequence). Here the CDR3 DNA reads TGCAGTGTCGGAGCGGGGGGTATACAAGAGACCCAGTACTTC. Its protein is CSVGAGGIQETQYF.

The rearrangement joins TRBV13 to TRBJ1-1; TRBD1 agrees at 9 bases. This CDR3 contains 16 residues. Germline lookup yields CDR1 PRHDT and CDR2 FYEKMQ (reference sequence). Germline trimming cut 4 bases from V and 7 bases from J; bases unmatched to any gene: 13. CDR3 amino acids: CASSWGSWDRDNEAFF. CDR3 coding DNA: TGTGCCAGCAGCTGGGGAAGCTGGGACAGGGACAATGAAGCTTTCTTT.

This clonotype appeared many times. The chain recombines TRBV24-1 with TRBJ1-2; the D is unclear. The CDR3 covers 15 residues. CDR1 and CDR2 (germline): KGHDR, SFDVKD. V lost 5 bases and J lost 4, with 16 bases in between. CDR3 region: CATSVMTERGYGYTF. CDR3 DNA sequence: TGTGCCACCAGTGTAATGACGGAGCGCGGCTATGGCTACACCTTC.

The chain recombines TRBV20-1 with TRBJ2-1; a weak D match, TRBD2 (6 bases). The germline V gene has CDR1 DFQATT and CDR2 SNEGSKA (reference sequence). There are 14 residues in the CDR3. The germline V and J ends were trimmed by 5 bases and 5 bases, with 16 bases remaining between them. The CDR3 here is CSAGRAGSHNEQFF. The CDR3, as DNA: TGCAGTGCTGGACGGGCCGGGAGCCACAATGAGCAGTTCTTC.

This clonotype was counted a few times. The V gene is TRBV6-1, the J gene TRBJ2-7, with D perhaps TRBD1 (6 bases). This CDR3 has 14 amino acids. CDR1 is MNHNS and CDR2 is SASEGT in the germline V gene. V lost 7 bases to trimming and J lost 0 bases, with 13 bases between them. The CDR3: CASTETGASYEQYF. The CDR3 DNA is TGTGCCAGCACCGAGACAGGAGCCTCCTACGAGCAGTACTTC.

This clonotype came up a few times. The V call is TRBV20-1, the J call TRBJ2-3; 15 positions match TRBD2. This CDR3 has 16 amino acids. The germline V gene encodes CDR1 DFQATT and CDR2 SNEGSKA (reference sequence). J lost 2 bases, V lost 7 bases, and 7 bases had no gene match. The CDR3 nucleotides are TGCAGTGTCATCGGACTAGCGGGGGGGATCACAGATACGCAGTATTTT. Translation: CSVIGLAGGITDTQYF.

This clonotype was seen only once. CDR3 amino acids: CASSLGQGSNTGELFF. For the CDR3, the DNA is TGCGCCAGCAGCTTGGGACAGGGGTCCAACACCGGGGAGCTGTTTTTT. The rearrangement uses TRBV5-1 and TRBJ2-2; 8 nucleotides line up with TRBD1. The J segment lost 2 bases and the V segment lost 0 bases, leaving 3 bases of the junction unmatched. Per the germline V gene, CDR1 is SGHRS and CDR2 is YFSETQ. The CDR3 is 16 amino acids.

This sequence joins TRBV10-2 and TRBJ2-1; 13 positions match TRBD2. The V gene end was trimmed by 4 bases and the J gene end by 9 bases; junction bases not matched to a gene: 6. Per the germline V gene, CDR1 is WSHSY and CDR2 is SAAADI. The CDR3 is 15 amino acids. CDR3 in amino acids: CASSAQLAGGVEQFF. CDR3 DNA sequence: TGCGCCAGCAGTGCGCAACTAGCGGGGGGGGTTGAGCAGTTCTTC.

This clonotype was detected only a few times. V and J are TRBV25-1 and TRBJ1-6; no reliable D call. V lost 3 bases and J lost 8, with 11 bases in between. Germline CDR1 reads MGHDK; CDR2 reads SYGVNS. The CDR3 extends over 14 amino acids. DNA for the CDR3: TGTGCCAGCAGTGAGGGCAAAGCCGATTCACCCCTCCACTTT. This sequence encodes CASSEGKADSPLHF.

The rearrangement links TRBV5-1 to TRBJ2-7; 10 bases line up with TRBD2. V lost 4 bases and J lost 6; bases outside the gene matches: 10. Germline CDR1 is SGHRS and CDR2 is YFSETQ. The CDR3 has 15 amino acids. The CDR3 here is CASSAELAGASEQYF. The CDR3, as DNA: TGCGCCAGCAGCGCCGAGCTAGCGGGAGCGTCCGAGCAGTACTTC.

The DNA for the CDR3 is TGTGCCAGCAGCCCTTTAGCGGACCTCTCCTACAATGAGCAGTTCTTC. It is translated as CASSPLADLSYNEQFF. The gene calls are TRBV3-1 and TRBJ2-1, with D possibly TRBD2 on 6 matching bases. The CDR3 covers 16 residues. The germline V and J ends were trimmed by 4 bases and 0 bases, with 13 bases remaining between them. Germline CDR1 and CDR2: LGHDT and YNNKEL (reference sequence).

The CDR3 sequence: CASSLYATSRPNTGELFF. In DNA form, the CDR3 reads TGTGCCAGCAGCCTTTATGCGACTAGCAGACCGAACACCGGGGAGCTGTTTTTT. This chain connects TRBV11-1 to TRBJ2-2; TRBD2 agrees at 7 bases. In germline, CDR1 is SGHAT, CDR2 FQDESV (reference sequence). The CDR3 length is 18 residues. The J segment lost 0 bases and the V segment lost 5 bases, leaving 12 bases of the junction unmatched. The complete variable domain, with remaining parts taken from reference TRBV11-1 and TRBJ2-2, reads EAEVAQSPRYKITEKSQAVAFWCDPISGHATLYWYRQILGQGPELLVQFQDESVVDDSQLPKDRFSAERLKGVDSTLKIQPAELGDSAMYLCASSLYATSRPNTGELFFGEGSRLTVL.

J is TRBJ2-1 and V is TRBV2, with 11 nucleotides matching TRBD2. Losses at the gene ends were 6 bases for V and 4 bases for J; bases not matched to a gene: 2. Looked up from germline, CDR1 is SNHLY and CDR2 is FYNNEI. There are 14 residues in the CDR3. The CDR3 is CASSTSGRYNEQFF. The CDR3 region has the DNA TGTGCCAGCAGCACTAGCGGGAGATACAATGAGCAGTTCTTC.

A few counts support this clonotype. The rearrangement uses TRBV12-3 or TRBV12-4 and TRBJ2-7; D call uncertain. The CDR3 spans 14 residues. V was cut by 2 bases and J by 2 bases, with 10 bases left in between. The CDR3 reads CASSLLPIPYEQYF. Written as DNA, the CDR3 is TGTGCCAGCAGTTTACTTCCGATACCCTACGAGCAGTACTTC.

This clonotype appeared a few times. The chain recombines TRBV4-1 with TRBJ2-2; no clear D. The CDR3 length is 14 residues. Looked up from germline, CDR1 is MGHRA and CDR2 is YSYEKL. Trimming left V 2 bases short and J 6 bases short, with 10 bases between. The CDR3 loop is CASSQITGAGELFF. The CDR3 nucleotides read TGCGCCAGCAGCCAAATAACTGGGGCCGGGGAGCTGTTTTTT.

The chain recombines TRBV6-1 with TRBJ1-4, with D uncertain. Looked up from germline, CDR1 is MNHNS and CDR2 is SASEGT. The CDR3 spans 18 residues. Trimming pared 1 base from V and 9 bases from J, leaving 24 bases between. The CDR3 here is CASSEELPVGSVMKKLFF. CDR3 sequence (DNA): TGTGCCAGCAGTGAAGAGTTACCAGTGGGCAGCGTAATGAAAAAACTGTTTTTT.

The chain links TRBV10-3 to TRBJ1-5; tentatively, D is TRBD1 (5 bases). The V end lost 0 bases, the J end lost 7 bases, and 13 bases lay between the germline ends. The germline gives CDR1 ENHRY, CDR2 SYGVKD. This CDR3 region has 15 residues. The CDR3 loop reads CAISESSGFGQPQHF. The CDR3 DNA follows: TGTGCCATCAGTGAGTCTTCAGGGTTTGGCCAGCCCCAGCATTTT.

This chain links TRBV6-1 with TRBJ1-2; D ambiguous. Germline values: CDR1 MNHNS, CDR2 SASEGT. CDR3 length: 14 amino acids. V lost 7 bases, J lost 0 bases, and 12 bases lay in between. CDR3 protein: CASNKTPTNYGYTF. For the CDR3, the DNA is TGTGCCAGCAACAAGACACCCACTAACTATGGCTACACCTTC.

The chain couples TRBV7-8 to TRBJ2-7; possibly TRBD1 for D (5 bases). CDR3 length: 14 residues. Trimming took off 1 base at V and 0 bases at J, with 7 bases between the two ends. The germline CDR1 and CDR2 sequences are SGHVS and FQNEAQ. CDR3 sequence reads: CASSLVQGSYEQYF. Written as DNA, the CDR3 is TGTGCCAGCAGCTTAGTCCAGGGCTCCTACGAGCAGTACTTC.

The V gene is TRBV20-1, the J gene TRBJ2-7; 11 bases fit TRBD1. The CDR3 totals 14 residues. The V gene's germline CDR1 is DFQATT and CDR2 SNEGSKA (reference sequence). The DNA for the CDR3 is TGCACCGGGAGGTCCGGGACAGGGGGATACGAGCAGTACGTC. Its protein is CTGRSGTGGYEQYV.